What follows are 29 T cell receptor beta chains derived from one specimen sequenced in a study of regulatory T cells in long-lasting Graves disease. The time point is: newly diagnosed GD, antithyroid drugs for less than 3 months. PBMC RNA was the source of the TCR library. HTBI primers from iRepertoire and Arm-PCR of CDR3 regions yielded the TCR beta libraries. A single record per CDR3 protein comes from TCRdb applying MiXCR to the multiplex PCR reads. The sample lists around 450,000 distinct CDR3 sequences, approximately 15% occurring once. The same data also contributed to another study, on T cells in Graves' hyperthyroidism and ophthalmopathy.

The material sequenced was peripheral blood mononuclear cells (PBMCs), taken at new diagnosis, from a patient treated with antithyroid drugs. Receptors originate from a woman in her twenties or thirties with Graves disease.

The rearrangement links TRBV12-3 or TRBV12-4 to TRBJ2-5; D is uncertain. Trimming pared 2 bases from V and 1 base from J, leaving 8 bases between. CDR3 length: 14 residues. The CDR3 sequence is CASSLLALQETQYF. As DNA, the CDR3 is TGTGCCAGCAGTTTATTGGCACTCCAAGAGACCCAGTACTTC.

This clonotype turned up a few times. The rearrangement joins TRBV4-1 to TRBJ1-2, with 8 bases matching TRBD1. Germline CDR1 is MGHRA and CDR2 is YSYEKL. The junction had 15 bases not matched to a gene; V was cut back by 3 bases and J by 3 bases. The CDR3 extends over 18 amino acids. In DNA form, the CDR3 reads TGCGCCAGCAGCCATTTCGGGACAGGCCCTAACGGAGACTATGGCTACACCTTC. Its translation is CASSHFGTGPNGDYGYTF.

This clonotype was counted ten times or more. V and J are TRBV18 and TRBJ2-5; D unresolved. Per germline, CDR1 KGHSH and CDR2 LQKENI. The CDR3 contains 18 residues. The V end was cut by 2 bases, the J end by 3 bases, with 22 bases between. The CDR3 loop is CASSPRPSTVRSKETQYF. Here the CDR3 DNA reads TGTGCCAGCTCACCAAGGCCAAGCACAGTACGGTCCAAAGAGACCCAGTACTTC.

This clonotype has a handful of counts. This rearrangement joins TRBV19 to TRBJ2-3; D is possibly TRBD2 (6 bases). Germline V CDR1 and CDR2: LNHDA, SQIVND (reference sequence). This CDR3 spans 14 amino acids. V was shortened by 8 bases and J by 2 bases, with 14 bases between the two germline ends. The CDR3 here is CASDAGLNTDTQYF. The CDR3 DNA is TGTGCCAGTGATGCGGGGTTAAACACAGATACGCAGTATTTT.

This clonotype came up many times. The chain joins TRBV5-1 to TRBJ2-1; 13 bases map to TRBD2. The germline gives CDR1 SGHRS, CDR2 YFSETQ. V shed 3 bases and J 6 bases; nucleotides not matched to a gene: 3. The CDR3 totals 15 residues. The CDR3 loop is CASSWTSGSGNEQFF. The CDR3 DNA reads as TGCGCCAGCAGCTGGACTAGCGGGAGCGGCAATGAGCAGTTCTTC.

This chain uses TRBV5-1 with TRBJ2-1, with D possibly TRBD2 on 6 matching bases. The V end lost 0 bases, the J end lost 10 bases, and 8 bases lay between the germline ends. Germline-derived CDR1 and CDR2 are SGHRS and YFSETQ. CDR3 length: 12 amino acids. Here the CDR3 reads CASSLERVEQFF. CDR3 nucleotides: TGCGCCAGCAGCTTGGAGCGGGTAGAGCAGTTCTTC.

This clonotype was counted at least ten times. This chain joins TRBV6-2 or TRBV6-3 and TRBJ2-1, with 7 nucleotides matching TRBD2. The trim removed 0 bases at V and 7 bases at J, leaving 6 bases unmatched. CDR1 is MNHEY and CDR2 is SVGEGT in the germline V gene. This CDR3 contains 15 residues. DNA for the CDR3: TGTGCCAGCAGTTACTCGGGCTTGCGGGGGAATGAGCAGTTCTTC. The encoded protein is CASSYSGLRGNEQFF.

The gene calls are TRBV24-1 and TRBJ2-1, with D possibly TRBD1 on 6 matching bases. CDR3 length equals 13 residues. CDR1 and CDR2 (germline): KGHDR, SFDVKD. Trimming left V 4 bases short and J 10 bases short, with 13 bases between. Here the CDR3 reads CATSELSGDEQFF. As DNA, the CDR3 is TGTGCCACCAGTGAGCTTTCAGGGGACGAGCAGTTCTTC.

This clonotype has ten or more counts. V gene TRBV6-5 combines with J gene TRBJ2-5, with D possibly called TRBD1 or TRBD2 (5 bases each). CDR3 size: 16 residues. In germline, CDR1 is MNHEY, CDR2 SVGAGI. The V end lost 0 bases, the J end lost 1 base, and 12 bases lay between the germline ends. CDR3 DNA sequence: TGTGCCAGCAGTTACTCCTGGGGACCCCTCCAAGAGACCCAGTACTTC. This sequence encodes CASSYSWGPLQETQYF.

This clonotype was recorded many times. The V and J genes are TRBV12-3 or TRBV12-4 and TRBJ1-4; 10 bases are shared with TRBD1. V lost 6 bases and J lost 10; bases outside the gene matches: 8. This CDR3 spans 14 amino acids. CDR3 sequence reads: CASSQDRGYRKLFF. CDR3 nucleotide sequence: TGTGCCAGCAGCCAGGACAGGGGGTATCGAAAACTGTTTTTT.

This clonotype was counted ten times or more. The CDR3, as DNA: TGTGCCAGCAGATCTCAGGACGGATTTGGCTACGAGCAGTACTTC. Translated, it gives CASRSQDGFGYEQYF. The chain is built from TRBV12-3 or TRBV12-4 and TRBJ2-7; no definite D call. CDR3 size: 15 residues. V lost 6 bases and J lost 3, with 18 bases in between.

The V call is TRBV30, the J call TRBJ2-3, with 8 nucleotides matching TRBD1. The CDR3 totals 13 residues. Trimming cost V 4 bases and J 2 bases; bases outside gene matches: 2. Per the germline V gene, CDR1 is GTSNPN and CDR2 is SVGIG (reference sequence). The CDR3 DNA sequence: TGTGCCTGGATGGACAGGGCCACAGATACGCAGTATTTT. Translated, it gives CAWMDRATDTQYF.

In this sample, this clonotype turned up many times. The J gene is TRBJ2-7, the V gene TRBV5-1; D is unclear. This CDR3 is 13 amino acids long. CDR1 and CDR2 from the germline V gene are SGHRS and YFSETQ. V was shortened by 1 base and J by 1 base, with 6 bases between the two germline ends. CDR3 sequence (DNA): TGCGCCAGCAGCTTGCCCGAGTCCTACGAGCAGTACTTC. The encoded protein is CASSLPESYEQYF.

This clonotype was detected a few times. The chain is built from TRBV29-1 and TRBJ2-1, with D perhaps given as TRBD1 or TRBD2 (5 bases each). CDR1 and CDR2 (germline): SQVTM, ANQGSEA. This CDR3 is built from 16 residues. V was cut by 5 bases and J by 2 bases, with 19 bases left in between. CDR3 coding DNA: TGCAGCGTTCAACTAGAGGGACCCATGGCCTACAATGAGCAGTTCTTC. This encodes CSVQLEGPMAYNEQFF.

This clonotype was seen repeatedly, ten times or more. The CDR3 sequence: CATSDFPGSGGYTF. Here the CDR3 DNA reads TGTGCCACCAGTGATTTCCCAGGGTCGGGTGGCTACACCTTC. This rearrangement joins TRBV24-1 to TRBJ1-2; D is perhaps TRBD1 (5 bases). The CDR3 sequence is 14 residues long. The V and J ends lost 1 base and 7 bases respectively, with 12 bases between them. Per germline, CDR1 KGHDR and CDR2 SFDVKD.

This clonotype was counted many times. This chain joins TRBV7-9 and TRBJ2-3; 7 nucleotides agree with TRBD2. V trimming: 5 bases; J trimming: 5 bases; junction bases outside the gene matches: 10. CDR3 length: 15 amino acids. Germline CDR1 is SEHNR and CDR2 is FQNEAQ (reference sequence). CDR3 bases: TGTGCCAGCAGCCCAACAGCGGGAAGGATAGATACGCAGTATTTT. This translates into CASSPTAGRIDTQYF.

This clonotype was picked up many times. V usage is TRBV11-2 and J usage is TRBJ2-5; no firm D call. The length of the CDR3 is 15 residues. Trimming removed 5 bases from V and 1 base from J, with 14 bases in between. The germline gives CDR1 SGHAT, CDR2 FQNNGV. CDR3: CASSPSFAPQETQYF. The CDR3 coding sequence is TGTGCCAGCAGCCCCAGCTTCGCCCCCCAAGAGACCCAGTACTTC. Based on the CDR3 plus reference TRBV11-2 and TRBJ2-5, the full variable domain is EAGVAQSPRYKIIEKRQSVAFWCNPISGHATLYWYQQILGQGPKLLIQFQNNGVVDDSQLPKDRFSAERLKGVDSTLKIQPAKLEDSAVYLCASSPSFAPQETQYFGPGTRLLVL.

To note about this clonotype: One end of the junction is discordant with germline, which a read error may explain. The CDR3 bases are TGTGCCAGCAGCGTATGGCTCGATACCGGGGAGCTGCTTTTT. It yields the protein CASSVWLDTGELLF. The chain links TRBV9 to TRBJ2-2; possible D gene TRBD2, 5 bases. The CDR3 consists of 14 residues. The germline gives CDR1 SGDLS, CDR2 YYNGEE.

In its sample, this clonotype was seen many times. The gene calls are TRBV20-1 and TRBJ2-7, with 11 bases identical to TRBD2. CDR3 length: 14 amino acids. V was pared by 6 bases and J by 2 bases, with 6 bases of the junction left unmatched. CDR1 and CDR2 (germline): DFQATT, SNEGSKA (reference sequence). The CDR3 region has the DNA TGCAGTGCACCCGGGACTAGCGGTCCCTACGAGCAGTACTTC. It codes for CSAPGTSGPYEQYF.

This clonotype came up many times. This chain connects TRBV7-9 to TRBJ2-2; maybe TRBD2 (6 bases). CDR3 length equals 16 residues. V gave up 5 bases and J gave up 2 bases, with 15 bases separating them. Germline lookup yields CDR1 SEHNR and CDR2 FQNEAQ (reference sequence). CDR3 protein: CASSTAGPLNTGELFF. DNA for the CDR3: TGTGCCAGCAGCACCGCGGGACCCCTCAACACCGGGGAGCTGTTTTTT.

Regarding this clonotype: A single base separates this from a much larger clone, so it may be a read error. The CDR3 is CASSDSRGGGYGYTF. CDR3 coding DNA: TGTGCCAGCAGTGATTCGCGCGGAGGGGGCTATGGCTACACCTTC. The gene calls are TRBV28 and TRBJ1-2, with D possibly matching TRBD1 (6 bases). Germline loops: CDR1 MDHEN, CDR2 SYDVKM. This CDR3 spans 15 amino acids. V was shortened by 5 bases and J by 4 bases, with 17 bases between the two germline ends.

At least ten counts were recorded for this clonotype. V and J are TRBV27 and TRBJ1-2; 8 nucleotides line up with TRBD1. CDR1 MNHEY and CDR2 SMNVEV come from the germline V gene (reference sequence). The J segment lost 0 bases and the V segment lost 5 bases, leaving 8 bases of the junction unmatched. The CDR3 totals 16 residues. The CDR3 spells CASSPRTGQTNYGYTF. The CDR3 DNA follows: TGTGCCAGCAGTCCCCGGACAGGGCAGACTAACTATGGCTACACCTTC.

This clonotype was seen repeatedly, ten times or more. The chain links TRBV19 to TRBJ1-1; 11 nucleotides match TRBD1. The CDR3 runs 16 residues. Trimming cost V 2 bases and J 4 bases; bases outside gene matches: 6. The V gene's germline CDR1 is LNHDA and CDR2 SQIVND (reference sequence). The CDR3 reads CASSIKDRGLGTEAFF. The CDR3 DNA sequence: TGTGCCAGTAGTATAAAGGACAGGGGGCTCGGCACTGAAGCTTTCTTT.

The J gene is TRBJ2-2, the V gene TRBV25-1; 10 nucleotides agree with TRBD2. CDR1 and CDR2 from the germline V gene are MGHDK and SYGVNS. CDR3 length: 15 residues. The V segment lost 5 bases and the J segment 3 bases; nucleotides outside the gene matches: 3. The CDR3 nucleotides read TGTGCCAGCAGTCTGGGACTAGCGTACACCGGGGAGCTGTTTTTT. Protein: CASSLGLAYTGELFF.

The sample holds many counts of this clonotype. This rearrangement joins TRBV2 to TRBJ2-3; 7 nucleotides agree with TRBD1. The CDR3 is 13 residues long. CDR1 and CDR2 (germline): SNHLY, FYNNEI. V gave up 10 bases and J gave up 1 base; unmatched junction bases: 5. CDR3 coding DNA: TGTGCCACTCGGGACAGCGGCACAGATACGCAGTATTTT. This encodes CATRDSGTDTQYF.

This clonotype has a count of ten or more. The genes are TRBV20-1 and TRBJ2-1; 15 bases are shared with TRBD2. With 0 bases clipped from V and 3 bases from J, the junction kept 9 bases outside the gene matches. CDR3 length: 19 amino acids. Germline V gene sequence: CDR1 DFQATT, CDR2 SNEGSKA (reference sequence). This chain's CDR3 is CSARDAPGTSGRFYNEQFF. The CDR3 nucleotides are TGCAGTGCTAGAGATGCACCCGGGACTAGCGGGAGGTTCTACAATGAGCAGTTCTTC.

This chain links TRBV25-1 with TRBJ2-7; 9 bases fit TRBD1. This CDR3 has 16 residues. V shed 4 bases, J shed 2 bases, and the junction held 9 bases outside the gene matches. Germline CDR1 MGHDK, CDR2 SYGVNS. In DNA, the CDR3 is TGTGCCAGCAGTGCCCGGGACAGGGTCCTACCCTACGAGCAGTACTTC. Its translation is CASSARDRVLPYEQYF.

This clonotype was seen only a few times. The V and J genes are TRBV20-1 and TRBJ2-7; tentatively, D is TRBD1 or TRBD2 (6 bases each). In germline, CDR1 is DFQATT, CDR2 SNEGSKA (reference sequence). This CDR3 has 15 residues. Trimming pared 6 bases from V and 7 bases from J, leaving 25 bases between. The DNA for the CDR3 is TGCAGTGCACTCTATCCGGAGGGGGGTAGGGGGGAGCAGTACTTC. Protein product: CSALYPEGGRGEQYF.

There are many counts of this clonotype. This chain joins TRBV30 and TRBJ2-5; tentative D call: TRBD2 (6 bases). The germline V gene encodes CDR1 GTSNPN and CDR2 SVGIG (reference sequence). Deletions cut 2 bases from V and 5 bases from J, with 12 bases between. This CDR3 is built from 13 residues. In nucleotides, the CDR3 is TGTGCCTGGAGTAAAGGAGGGAGTGAGACCCAGTACTTC. It is translated as CAWSKGGSETQYF.